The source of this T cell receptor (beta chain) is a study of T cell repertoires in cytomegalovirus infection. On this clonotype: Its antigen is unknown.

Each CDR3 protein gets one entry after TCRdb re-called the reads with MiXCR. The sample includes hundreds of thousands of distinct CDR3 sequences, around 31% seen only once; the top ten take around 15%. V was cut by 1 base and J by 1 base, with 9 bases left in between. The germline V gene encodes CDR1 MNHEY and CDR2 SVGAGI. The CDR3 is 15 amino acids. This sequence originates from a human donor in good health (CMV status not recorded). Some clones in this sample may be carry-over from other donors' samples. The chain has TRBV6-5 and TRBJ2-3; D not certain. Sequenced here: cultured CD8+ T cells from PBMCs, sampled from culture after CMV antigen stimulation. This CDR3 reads CASSYYGYGTDTQYF. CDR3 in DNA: TGTGCCAGCAGTTACTACGGGTACGGCACAGATACGCAGTATTTT.